These T cell receptor beta chains were read from a single sample in a study of blood T cells in healthy people across ages. TCRdb re-called the 5' RACE reads with MiXCR, one entry per CDR3 protein. The repertoire consists of under 750,000 distinct CDR3 sequences, with around half occurring once and the leading ten covering around 24%. Sequencing was done on a sample of blood. These receptor sequences come from a man older than 75 in good health. The CDR3 runs from the conserved cysteine through the conserved F or W. Fields, in order: V gene, D gene, clone size, J gene, CDR3 protein, CDR3 DNA. D genes are given only for firm matches. Rows give clone size only sometimes, using once, few, many, or a class for an expanded clone.

v_gene: TRBV7-2; d_gene: TRBD1; abundance: few; j_gene: TRBJ2-3; CDR3aa: CASRSPGTGGGDTQYF; CDR3nt: TGTGCCAGCAGGTCACCCGGGACAGGGGGAGGAGATACGCAGTATTTT
v_gene: TRBV5-1; d_gene: TRBD2; abundance: .; j_gene: TRBJ2-7; CDR3aa: CASSFGTSGRAEEQYF; CDR3nt: TGCGCCAGCAGCTTCGGGACTAGCGGGAGGGCCGAAGAGCAGTACTTC
v_gene: TRBV12-3/TRBV12-4; d_gene: TRBD1; abundance: once; j_gene: TRBJ1-6; CDR3aa: CASSHDRGQINSPLHF; CDR3nt: TGTGCCAGCAGCCATGACAGGGGACAAATCAATTCACCCCTCCACTTT
v_gene: TRBV19; d_gene: .; abundance: .; j_gene: TRBJ2-1; CDR3aa: CASAISSYNEQFF; CDR3nt: TGTGCCAGTGCAATCAGCTCCTACAATGAGCAGTTCTTC
v_gene: TRBV6-5; d_gene: TRBD2; abundance: many; j_gene: TRBJ2-1; CDR3aa: CASSYSTAGHNEQFF; CDR3nt: TGTGCCAGCAGTTACTCAACAGCGGGACACAATGAGCAGTTCTTC
v_gene: TRBV7-3; d_gene: .; abundance: few; j_gene: TRBJ2-1; CDR3aa: CASSLTSGREQFF; CDR3nt: TGTGCCAGCAGCTTAACGAGCGGGCGGGAGCAGTTCTTC
v_gene: TRBV2; d_gene: TRBD2; abundance: .; j_gene: TRBJ2-5; CDR3aa: CASRGLAEETQYF; CDR3nt: TGTGCCAGCAGAGGACTAGCGGAGGAGACCCAGTACTTC
v_gene: TRBV7-2; d_gene: TRBD1; abundance: .; j_gene: TRBJ2-3; CDR3aa: CASSLDRDRGTQYF; CDR3nt: TGTGCCAGCAGCTTGGACAGGGATCGGGGTACGCAGTATTTT
v_gene: TRBV28; d_gene: .; abundance: .; j_gene: TRBJ2-1; CDR3aa: CASSYSGLSYNEQFF; CDR3nt: TGTGCCAGCAGTTATAGCGGTCTCTCCTACAATGAGCAGTTCTTC
v_gene: TRBV20-1; d_gene: .; abundance: .; j_gene: TRBJ2-7; CDR3aa: CSAYSVGSGFYEQYF; CDR3nt: TGCAGTGCGTATAGCGTGGGGTCGGGATTCTACGAGCAGTACTTC
v_gene: TRBV20-1; d_gene: TRBD1; abundance: .; j_gene: TRBJ1-6; CDR3aa: CSARDRQGGSPLHF; CDR3nt: TGCAGTGCTAGAGATCGACAGGGGGGCTCACCCCTCCACTTT
v_gene: TRBV4-2; d_gene: .; abundance: .; j_gene: TRBJ2-7; CDR3aa: CASSPRLGGSYEQYF; CDR3nt: TGTGCCAGCAGCCCCAGACTAGGTGGGTCCTACGAGCAGTACTTC
v_gene: TRBV20-1; d_gene: .; abundance: many; j_gene: TRBJ2-1; CDR3aa: CSASGFNEQFF; CDR3nt: TGCAGTGCTAGTGGTTTCAATGAGCAGTTCTTC
v_gene: TRBV10-3; d_gene: TRBD1; abundance: .; j_gene: TRBJ1-5; CDR3aa: CAISPDRTGYNQPQHF; CDR3nt: TGTGCCATCAGTCCGGACCGGACAGGGTACAATCAGCCCCAGCATTTT
v_gene: TRBV5-8; d_gene: .; abundance: .; j_gene: TRBJ1-2; CDR3aa: CASSFDGVGYTF; CDR3nt: TGTGCCAGCAGCTTTGATGGGGTTGGCTACACCTTC
v_gene: TRBV7-3; d_gene: .; abundance: many; j_gene: TRBJ2-1; CDR3aa: CASSVTGYNEQFF; CDR3nt: TGTGCCAGCAGCGTTACAGGTTACAATGAGCAGTTCTTC
v_gene: TRBV7-2; d_gene: .; abundance: .; j_gene: TRBJ2-2; CDR3aa: CASSFSSGGRELFF; CDR3nt: TGTGCCAGCAGCTTTTCCTCGGGGGGCCGGGAGCTGTTTTTT
v_gene: TRBV7-9; d_gene: TRBD1; abundance: .; j_gene: TRBJ2-4; CDR3aa: CASSPGQGRKQYF; CDR3nt: TGTGCCAGCAGCCCGGGACAGGGGCGAAAGCAGTACTTC
v_gene: TRBV20-1; d_gene: .; abundance: .; j_gene: TRBJ1-1; CDR3aa: CSARGPSAGNSEAFF; CDR3nt: TGCAGTGCTAGGGGCCCCTCAGCAGGGAACTCTGAAGCTTTCTTT
v_gene: TRBV4-1; d_gene: .; abundance: .; j_gene: TRBJ2-6; CDR3aa: CASSPTEYSGANVLTF; CDR3nt: TGCGCCAGCAGCCCGACAGAGTACTCTGGGGCCAACGTCCTGACTTTC
v_gene: TRBV7-9; d_gene: TRBD1; abundance: once; j_gene: TRBJ2-2; CDR3aa: CASSSTGFTGELFF; CDR3nt: TGTGCCAGCAGCTCGACAGGGTTCACCGGGGAGCTGTTTTTT
v_gene: TRBV4-3; d_gene: TRBD1; abundance: .; j_gene: TRBJ2-7; CDR3aa: CASSHRTGGTYEQYF; CDR3nt: TGCGCCAGCAGCCACAGGACAGGGGGAACCTACGAGCAGTACTTC
v_gene: TRBV6-6; d_gene: TRBD1; abundance: many; j_gene: TRBJ2-7; CDR3aa: CASSGRGQGSGEQYF; CDR3nt: TGTGCCAGCAGCGGGAGGGGACAGGGGTCTGGGGAGCAGTACTTC
v_gene: TRBV7-3; d_gene: TRBD2; abundance: .; j_gene: TRBJ2-3; CDR3aa: CASSLMGGGTDTQYF; CDR3nt: TGTGCCAGCAGCTTAATGGGGGGGGGCACAGATACGCAGTATTTT
v_gene: TRBV20-1; d_gene: .; abundance: .; j_gene: TRBJ2-7; CDR3aa: CSARDRWEPPYEQYF; CDR3nt: TGCAGTGCTAGAGATCGGTGGGAGCCTCCCTACGAGCAGTACTTC
v_gene: TRBV20-1; d_gene: .; abundance: .; j_gene: TRBJ1-5; CDR3aa: CSARNSQTNQPQHF; CDR3nt: TGCAGTGCTAGGAACAGCCAAACCAATCAGCCCCAGCATTTT
v_gene: TRBV20-1; d_gene: TRBD1; abundance: .; j_gene: TRBJ2-7; CDR3aa: CSARGPQGTYEQYF; CDR3nt: TGCAGTGCTAGAGGCCCACAGGGGACCTACGAGCAGTACTTC
v_gene: TRBV20-1; d_gene: TRBD1; abundance: .; j_gene: TRBJ2-5; CDR3aa: CSAWEPTGGRETQYF; CDR3nt: TGCAGTGCTTGGGAGCCTACAGGGGGGAGAGAGACCCAGTACTTC
v_gene: TRBV2; d_gene: TRBD1; abundance: few; j_gene: TRBJ2-3; CDR3aa: CASNLRGPDTQYF; CDR3nt: TGTGCCAGCAACCTGAGGGGGCCAGATACGCAGTATTTT
v_gene: TRBV6-5; d_gene: .; abundance: few; j_gene: TRBJ2-2; CDR3aa: CASTPRGTGELFF; CDR3nt: TGTGCCAGCACCCCCAGGGGAACCGGGGAGCTGTTTTTT
v_gene: TRBV20-1; d_gene: .; abundance: few; j_gene: TRBJ2-6; CDR3aa: CSARQGASSGANVLTF; CDR3nt: TGCAGTGCTAGGCAGGGAGCTAGCTCTGGGGCCAACGTCCTGACTTTC
v_gene: TRBV7-9; d_gene: .; abundance: once; j_gene: TRBJ1-2; CDR3aa: CASSLIVTGRGYTF; CDR3nt: TGTGCCAGCAGCTTAATAGTGACAGGAAGAGGCTACACCTTC
v_gene: TRBV7-9; d_gene: .; abundance: few; j_gene: TRBJ2-1; CDR3aa: CSSSLRGNEQFF; CDR3nt: TGTTCCAGCAGCTTAAGAGGGAATGAGCAGTTCTTC